This T cell receptor beta chain was obtained from a study of CD8+CD57+ T cells in acquired aplastic anemia. This CDR3 has 13 amino acids. Germline CDR1 reads LNHNV; CDR2 reads YYDKDF (reference sequence). Between the trimmed V and J ends, which lost 0 bases and 6 bases, there was a span of 9 bases. CDR3 and TCR beta VDJ profiling relied on a genomic DNA template. Each CDR3 protein gets one entry after TCRdb re-called the reads with MiXCR. The top ten clones hold around 15% of a sample with about 54,000 distinct CDR3 sequences, just over 55% of them seen once. Only patients with CD8+CD57+ cell expansion on flow cytometry were chosen for sequencing.

This rearrangement joins TRBV15 to TRBJ2-7; tentative D call: TRBD1 (6 bases). Sequencing was performed on sorted CD4+, CD8+, or CD8+CD57+ T cells (not recorded which) from PBMCs. This clonotype originated in a human donor with aplastic anemia. CDR3 amino acids: CATSRDRTAEQYF. CDR3 DNA sequence: TGTGCCACCAGCAGAGATAGGACAGCCGAGCAGTACTTC.